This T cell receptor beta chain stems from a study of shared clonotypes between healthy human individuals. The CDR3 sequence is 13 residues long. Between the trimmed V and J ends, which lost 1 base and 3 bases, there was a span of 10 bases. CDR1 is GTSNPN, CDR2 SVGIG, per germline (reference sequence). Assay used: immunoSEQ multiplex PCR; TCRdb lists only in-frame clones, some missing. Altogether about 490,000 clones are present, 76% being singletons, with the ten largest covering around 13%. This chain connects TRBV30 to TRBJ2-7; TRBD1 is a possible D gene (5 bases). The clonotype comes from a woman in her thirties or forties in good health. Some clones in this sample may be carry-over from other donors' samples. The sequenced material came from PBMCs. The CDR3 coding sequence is TGTGCCTGGAGTGCAGACAGAGACTACGAGCAGTACTTC. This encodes CAWSADRDYEQYF.